Following are 5 T cell receptor beta chains from one sample sequenced in a study of early T cells in non-severe SARS-CoV-2 infection. In TCRdb, the 5' RACE reads were re-called with MiXCR into one record per CDR3 protein. This sample has just under 65,000 distinct CDR3 sequences, with about an eighth found just once. The sequenced material came from whole blood. The receptor source for this set is an adult who was a healthcare worker with PCR-confirmed SARS-CoV-2 infection or an uninfected control (not recorded which).

The rearrangement joins TRBV11-2 to TRBJ1-1, with D possibly matching TRBD1 (5 bases). The CDR3 has 14 residues. Trimming cost V 6 bases and J 2 bases, with 13 bases left between them. The germline gives CDR1 SGHAT, CDR2 FQNNGV. CDR3 residues: CASRYPGTNTEAFF. The DNA of the CDR3 is TGTGCCAGCAGGTATCCAGGGACCAACACTGAAGCTTTCTTT.

The CDR3 DNA sequence: TGTGCCAGCGCGGGACAGGGGGACAATGAGCAGTTCTTC. Its translation: CASAGQGDNEQFF. The chain is built from TRBV11-1 and TRBJ2-1; 11 nucleotides line up with TRBD1. The CDR3 runs to 13 residues. Germline values: CDR1 SGHAT, CDR2 FQDESV (reference sequence). The J segment lost 5 bases and the V segment lost 8 bases, leaving 2 bases of the junction unmatched.

The gene calls are TRBV10-2 and TRBJ1-2; D gene unclear. V shed 3 bases and J shed 2 bases, with 7 bases lying between them. Germline assignment: CDR1 WSHSY and CDR2 SAAADI. CDR3 size: 13 residues. CDR3 region: CASSDWPNYGYTF. Here the CDR3 DNA reads TGCGCCAGCAGTGATTGGCCGAACTATGGCTACACCTTC.

The chain joins TRBV7-9 to TRBJ2-7; D gene unclear. The germline gives CDR1 SEHNR, CDR2 FQNEAQ (reference sequence). The CDR3 length is 12 residues. The V end lost 5 bases, the J end lost 10 bases, and 15 bases lay between the germline ends. The CDR3 loop reads CASSADLGKQYF. As DNA, the CDR3 is TGTGCCAGCAGCGCCGATCTGGGGAAACAGTACTTC.

The table lists this clonotype with a few counts. The gene calls are TRBV12-3 or TRBV12-4 and TRBJ2-5; D not certain. CDR3 size: 14 residues. Deletions cut 6 bases from V and 4 bases from J, with 15 bases between. CDR3 loop: CASSATDTGETQYF. DNA for the CDR3: TGTGCCAGCAGCGCTACAGATACTGGAGAGACCCAGTACTTC.